This TCR beta chain was recorded in a study of blood T cell repertoires in COVID-19. Germline V CDR1 and CDR2: SQVTM, ANQGSEA. The CDR3 spans 13 residues. Data came from immunoSEQ multiplex PCR; TCRdb stores just in-frame clones and leaves some out. The data show about 200,000 clones, 92% seen once. Sequencing was done on a sample of peripheral blood. This rearrangement joins TRBV29-1 to TRBJ2-1; D not resolved. This TCR was sampled from a man aged 60 to 75 with COVID-19, enrolled during active disease. The CDR3 DNA sequence: TGCCTCCATATGAAGCGATGCTACAATGAGCAGTTCTTC. Its translation: CLHMKRCYNEQFF.